This T cell receptor beta chain was captured by sequencing in a study of human T cells and chemical hapten exposure. Study context: Small pooled library volume differences mainly caused per-sample TCR yield variation. Study-wide findings and caveats: No change in TCRs above 1 in 1000 frequency was produced by DPC sensitization.

The V gene's germline CDR1 is KGHSH and CDR2 LQKENI. The CDR3 loop spans 15 amino acids. This clonotype was seen ten or more times. Its antigen is unidentified. A read error may produce the germline difference seen at one junction end. During construction of the library, unique molecular identifiers were attached to individual cDNA molecules for quantitative, reproducible TCR counting. Per the study methods: Sequenced samples showed a median of around 96,000 TCRs each, with counts running from around 25,000 to 690,000. TCRdb processed the reads anew with MiXCR; each CDR3 protein has one entry. The V and J calls here are based on TCRdb, not the publication. The sample shows 120,000 or so distinct CDR3 sequences, around 8.5% of them seen only once. Unfractionated whole blood yielded the extracted total RNA.

The source is a human donor in good health. Some clones in this sample may be carry-over from other donors' samples. This chain uses TRBV18 with TRBJ1-5; 12 bases agree with TRBD1. Specimen: whole blood. The CDR3 DNA follows: TGTGCCAGCTCACCAGGGACAGGGGGCAACCAGCCCCAGCATTTT. This gives the protein CASSPGTGGNQPQHF.